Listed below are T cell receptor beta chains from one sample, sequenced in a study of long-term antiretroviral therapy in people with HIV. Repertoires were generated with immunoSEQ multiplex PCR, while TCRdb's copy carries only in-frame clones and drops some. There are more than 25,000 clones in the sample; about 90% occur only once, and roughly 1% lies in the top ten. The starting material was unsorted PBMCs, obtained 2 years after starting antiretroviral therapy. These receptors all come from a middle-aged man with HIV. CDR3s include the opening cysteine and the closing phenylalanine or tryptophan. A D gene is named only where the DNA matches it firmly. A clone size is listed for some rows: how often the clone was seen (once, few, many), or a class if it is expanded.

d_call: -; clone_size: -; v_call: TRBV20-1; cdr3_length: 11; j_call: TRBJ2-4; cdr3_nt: TGCAGTGCTAGAGGCAGGGAGTTTCAGTACTTC; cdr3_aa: CSARGREFQYF
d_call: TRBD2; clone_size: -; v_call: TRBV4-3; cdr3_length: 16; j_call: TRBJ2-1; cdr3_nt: TGCGCCAGCAGCCAAGCTCGGAGCGGGGTTTACAATGAGCAGTTCTTC; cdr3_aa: CASSQARSGVYNEQFF
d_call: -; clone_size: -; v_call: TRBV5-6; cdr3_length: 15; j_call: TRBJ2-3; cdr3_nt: TGTGCCAGCAGCCCCACCCGGGTGGGCCCAGATACGCAGTATTTT; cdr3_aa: CASSPTRVGPDTQYF
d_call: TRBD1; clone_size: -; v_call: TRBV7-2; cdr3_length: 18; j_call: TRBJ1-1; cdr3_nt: TGTGCCAGCAGCTTAGTATGGACAGGGGGCGCTTCGGGCACTGAAGCTTTCTTT; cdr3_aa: CASSLVWTGGASGTEAFF
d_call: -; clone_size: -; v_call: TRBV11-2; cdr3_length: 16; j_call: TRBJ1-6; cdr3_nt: TGTGCCAGCAGCTCCCTCCGGGGTACCTATAATTCACCCCTCCACTTT; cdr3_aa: CASSSLRGTYNSPLHF
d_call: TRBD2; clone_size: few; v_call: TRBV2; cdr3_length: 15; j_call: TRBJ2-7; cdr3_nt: TGTGCCAGCAGCGTTAGCCGGGGAGGGGATTACGAGCAGTACTTC; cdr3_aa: CASSVSRGGDYEQYF
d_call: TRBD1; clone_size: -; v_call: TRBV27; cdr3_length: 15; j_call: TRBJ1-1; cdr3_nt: TGTGCCAGCGGGACAGGGGGCACGTTAAACACTGAAGCTTTCTTT; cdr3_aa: CASGTGGTLNTEAFF
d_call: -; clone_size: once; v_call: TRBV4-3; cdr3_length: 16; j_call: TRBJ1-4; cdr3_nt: TGCGCCAGCAGCCAAGATAAAAGAGTAACTAATGAAAAACTGTTTTTT; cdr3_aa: CASSQDKRVTNEKLFF
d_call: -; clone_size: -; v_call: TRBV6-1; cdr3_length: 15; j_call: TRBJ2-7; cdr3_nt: TGTGCCAGCAGTGGACGTCAACGAAGCTCCTACGAGCAGTACTTC; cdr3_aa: CASSGRQRSSYEQYF
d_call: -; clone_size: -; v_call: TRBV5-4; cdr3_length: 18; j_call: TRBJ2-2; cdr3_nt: TGTGCCAGCAGCCTCCCCTGGGGTCCGGGTTCAAACACCGGGGAGCTGTTTTTT; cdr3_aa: CASSLPWGPGSNTGELFF
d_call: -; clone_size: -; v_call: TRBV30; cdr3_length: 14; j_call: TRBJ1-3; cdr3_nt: TGTGCCTGGAGTTACTTAGGCCGTCGGAACACCATATATTTT; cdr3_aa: CAWSYLGRRNTIYF
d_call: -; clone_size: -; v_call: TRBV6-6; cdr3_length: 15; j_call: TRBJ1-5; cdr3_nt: TGTGCCAGCAGTTACCCTGTGATCGAGGGACAGCCCCAGCATTTT; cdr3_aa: CASSYPVIEGQPQHF
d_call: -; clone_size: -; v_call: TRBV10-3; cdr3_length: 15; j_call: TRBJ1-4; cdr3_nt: TGTGCCATCAGTGAGTCCTCACCTGGTCGTGAAAAACTGTTTTTT; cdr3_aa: CAISESSPGREKLFF
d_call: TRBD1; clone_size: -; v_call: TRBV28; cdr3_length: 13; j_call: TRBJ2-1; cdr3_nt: TGTGCCATACAGGGGACGTTGTACAATGAGCAGTTCTTC; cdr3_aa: CAIQGTLYNEQFF
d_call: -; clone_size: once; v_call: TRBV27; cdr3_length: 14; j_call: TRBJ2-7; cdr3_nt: TGTGCCAGCAGTTTATATGGGTCCCGCGGCGAGCAGTACTTC; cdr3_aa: CASSLYGSRGEQYF
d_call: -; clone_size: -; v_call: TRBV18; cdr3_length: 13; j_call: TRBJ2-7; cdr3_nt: TGTGCCAGCTCACCGGGACACCTCTACGAGCAGTACTTC; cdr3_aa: CASSPGHLYEQYF
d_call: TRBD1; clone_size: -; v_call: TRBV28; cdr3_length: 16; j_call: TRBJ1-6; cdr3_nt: TGTGCCAGCAGTGGAGGGACAGGGGGCCGCTTTTCACCCCTCCACTTT; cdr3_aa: CASSGGTGGRFSPLHF
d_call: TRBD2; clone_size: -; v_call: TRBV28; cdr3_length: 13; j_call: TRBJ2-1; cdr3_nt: TGTGCCAGCAGGAAGACCGGGGGGAATGAGCAGTTCTTC; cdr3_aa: CASRKTGGNEQFF
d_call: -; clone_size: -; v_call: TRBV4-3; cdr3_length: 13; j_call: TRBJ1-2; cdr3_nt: TGCGCCAGCAGCGGGACTCACAGGGATGGCTACACCTTC; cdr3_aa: CASSGTHRDGYTF
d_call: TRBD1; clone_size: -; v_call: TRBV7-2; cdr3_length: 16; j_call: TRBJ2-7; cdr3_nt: TGTGCCAGCAGCCGTCCGGCCGGGACAGGGTTTGGGAAGCAGTACTTC; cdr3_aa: CASSRPAGTGFGKQYF
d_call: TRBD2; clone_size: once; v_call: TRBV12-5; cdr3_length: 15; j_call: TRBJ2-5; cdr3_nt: TGTGCTAGTGGTTTGGTGAGCGGGGCCCAAGAGACCCAGTACTTC; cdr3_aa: CASGLVSGAQETQYF
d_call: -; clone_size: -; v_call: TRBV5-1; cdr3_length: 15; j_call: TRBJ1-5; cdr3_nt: TGCGCCAGCAGCGTAGGGACGGCTAGCAATCAGCCCCAGCATTTT; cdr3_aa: CASSVGTASNQPQHF
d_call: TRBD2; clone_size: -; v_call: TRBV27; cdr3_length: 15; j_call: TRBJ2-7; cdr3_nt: TGTGCCAGCAGTTTAAAGCGGGGGGGAGCCTACGAGCAGTACTTC; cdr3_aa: CASSLKRGGAYEQYF
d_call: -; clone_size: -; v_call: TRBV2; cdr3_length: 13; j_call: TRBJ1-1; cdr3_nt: TGTGCCAGCAGTGAAGCGCGGCAGTCAGGAGCTTTCTTT; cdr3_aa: CASSEARQSGAFF
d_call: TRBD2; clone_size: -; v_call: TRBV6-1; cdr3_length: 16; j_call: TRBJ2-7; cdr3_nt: TGTGCCAGCAGTGTGGGACTAGCCGTCAGCTCCTACGAGCAGTACTTC; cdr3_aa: CASSVGLAVSSYEQYF
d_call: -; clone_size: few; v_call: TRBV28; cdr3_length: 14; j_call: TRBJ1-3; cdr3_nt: TGTGCCAGCAGACCTGGGACCGCTGGAAACACCATATATTTT; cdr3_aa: CASRPGTAGNTIYF
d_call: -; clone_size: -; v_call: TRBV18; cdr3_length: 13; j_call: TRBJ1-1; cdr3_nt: TGTGCCAGCTCACCCGCAGAGAACACTGAAGCTTTCTTT; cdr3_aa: CASSPAENTEAFF
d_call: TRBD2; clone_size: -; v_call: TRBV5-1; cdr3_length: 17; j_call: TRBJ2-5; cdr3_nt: TGCGCCAGCAGCTGGGAGGGGACTAGCGGGAGTCGAGAGACCCAGTACTTC; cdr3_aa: CASSWEGTSGSRETQYF
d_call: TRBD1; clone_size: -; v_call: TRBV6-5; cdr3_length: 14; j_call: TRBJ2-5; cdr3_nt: TGTGCCAGCAGCTCTCCTACAGGGGGTGAGACCCAGTACTTC; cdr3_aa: CASSSPTGGETQYF
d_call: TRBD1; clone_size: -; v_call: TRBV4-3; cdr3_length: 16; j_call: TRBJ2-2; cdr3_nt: TGCGCCAGCAGCCAAGACAGGGGGCGTGCCACCGGGGAGCTGTTTTTT; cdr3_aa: CASSQDRGRATGELFF
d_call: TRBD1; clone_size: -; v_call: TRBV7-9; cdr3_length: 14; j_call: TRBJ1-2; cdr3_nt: TGTGCCAGCAGCTTAGGACGACAGGGCTATGGCTACACCTTC; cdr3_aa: CASSLGRQGYGYTF
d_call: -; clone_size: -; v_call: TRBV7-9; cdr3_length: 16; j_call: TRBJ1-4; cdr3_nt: TGTGCCAGCAGCTTAGGGGACCCAGGGTTGGGTGAAAAACTGTTTTTT; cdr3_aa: CASSLGDPGLGEKLFF
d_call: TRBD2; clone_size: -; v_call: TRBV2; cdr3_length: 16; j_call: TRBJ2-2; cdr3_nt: TGTGCCAGCAGTGTTCGACTAGCAGTGAATACCGGGGAGCTGTTTTTT; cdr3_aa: CASSVRLAVNTGELFF
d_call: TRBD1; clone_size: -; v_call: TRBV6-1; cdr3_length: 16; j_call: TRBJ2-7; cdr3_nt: TGTGCCAGCAATGAGGGACAGGGGGTCCGCTACTACGAGCAGTACTTC; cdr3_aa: CASNEGQGVRYYEQYF
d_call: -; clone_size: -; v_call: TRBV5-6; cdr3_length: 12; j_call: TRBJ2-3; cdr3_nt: TGTGCCAGCAGCTATTGGTCAAATACGCAGTATTTT; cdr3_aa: CASSYWSNTQYF
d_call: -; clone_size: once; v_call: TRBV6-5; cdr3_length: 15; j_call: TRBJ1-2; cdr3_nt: TGTGCCAGCAGTTCTAATACAGAGGGTTCCTATGGCTACACCTTC; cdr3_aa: CASSSNTEGSYGYTF
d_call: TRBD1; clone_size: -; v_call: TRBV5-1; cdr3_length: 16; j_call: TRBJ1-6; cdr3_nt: TGCGCCAGCAGCTATATGACAGGGGGTAATAATTCACCCCTCCACTTT; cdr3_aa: CASSYMTGGNNSPLHF
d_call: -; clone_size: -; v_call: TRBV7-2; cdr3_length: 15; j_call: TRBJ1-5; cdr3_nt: TGTGCCAGCAGCTTATATAGGGGGACCAATCAGCCCCAGCATTTT; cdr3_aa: CASSLYRGTNQPQHF
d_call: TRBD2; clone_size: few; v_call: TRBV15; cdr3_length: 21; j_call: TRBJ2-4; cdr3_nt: TGTGCCACCAGCAGAGAGTCCCGACTAGCGGGTGTGGGGCGGGCCAAAAACATTCAGTACTTC; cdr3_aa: CATSRESRLAGVGRAKNIQYF
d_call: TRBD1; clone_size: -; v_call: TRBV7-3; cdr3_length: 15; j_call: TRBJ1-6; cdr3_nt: TGTGCCAGCAGCCGAACCGGGACAGTTGGTTCACCCCTCCACTTT; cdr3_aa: CASSRTGTVGSPLHF
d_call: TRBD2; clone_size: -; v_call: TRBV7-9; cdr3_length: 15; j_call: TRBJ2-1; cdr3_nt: TGTGCCAGCAGCTTACTAGCGGGAGGGCCTGGTGAGCAGTTCTTC; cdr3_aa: CASSLLAGGPGEQFF
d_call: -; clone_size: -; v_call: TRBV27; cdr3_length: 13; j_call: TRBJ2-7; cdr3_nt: TGTGCCAGCAGTTACAGGTTCCTCTACGAGCAGTACTTC; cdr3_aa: CASSYRFLYEQYF
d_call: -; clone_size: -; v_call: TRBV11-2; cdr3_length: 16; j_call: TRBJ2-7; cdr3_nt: TGTGCCAGCAGCAATATACCGGGACTGCCTCCCTACGAGCAGTACTTC; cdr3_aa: CASSNIPGLPPYEQYF
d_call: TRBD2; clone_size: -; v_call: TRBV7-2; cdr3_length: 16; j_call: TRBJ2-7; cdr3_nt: TGTGCCAGCAGCTTAACCCGGACTAGCGGGCCCTACGAGCAGTACTTC; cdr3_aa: CASSLTRTSGPYEQYF